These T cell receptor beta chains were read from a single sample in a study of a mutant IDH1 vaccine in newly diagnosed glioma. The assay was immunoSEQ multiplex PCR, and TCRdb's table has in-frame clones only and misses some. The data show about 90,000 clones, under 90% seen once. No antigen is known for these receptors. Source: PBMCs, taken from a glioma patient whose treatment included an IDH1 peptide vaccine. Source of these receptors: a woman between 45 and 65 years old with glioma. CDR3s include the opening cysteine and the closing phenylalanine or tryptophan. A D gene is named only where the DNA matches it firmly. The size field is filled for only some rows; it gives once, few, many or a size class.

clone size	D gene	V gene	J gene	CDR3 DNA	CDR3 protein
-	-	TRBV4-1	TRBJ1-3	TGCGCCAGCAGAAACGTCGAAAATCCGCGAAGTGGAAACACCATATATTTT	CASRNVENPRSGNTIYF
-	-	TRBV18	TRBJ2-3	TGTGCCAGCTCACCACCGTATATTCAGTGGGATACGCAGTATTTT	CASSPPYIQWDTQYF
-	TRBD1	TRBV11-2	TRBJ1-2	TGTGCCAGCAGCCAAGGACAGGGGAACTATGGCTACACCTTC	CASSQGQGNYGYTF
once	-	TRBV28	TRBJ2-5	TGTGCCAGCAGCTCTGGGGGACTCCGAGGGCCCCAGTACTTC	CASSSGGLRGPQYF
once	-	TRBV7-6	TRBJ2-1	TGTGCCAGCAGCTCCAGGGGAGCGGAGTACAATGAGCAGTTCTTC	CASSSRGAEYNEQFF
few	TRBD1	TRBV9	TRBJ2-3	TGTGCCAGCAGCGACCGACAGGGCAACACAGATACGCAGTATTTT	CASSDRQGNTDTQYF
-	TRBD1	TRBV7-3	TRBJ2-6	TGTGCCAGCAGCTCCGACAGGGCTGGGGCCAACGTCCTGACTTTC	CASSSDRAGANVLTF
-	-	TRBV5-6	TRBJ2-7	TGTGCCAGCAGCCTGGGGGGCTACGAGCAGTACTTC	CASSLGGYEQYF
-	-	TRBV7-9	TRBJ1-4	TGTGCCAGCAGCTTGGAGGTGGGGGGCCCCACTAATGAAAAACTGTTTTTT	CASSLEVGGPTNEKLFF
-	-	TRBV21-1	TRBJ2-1	TGTGCCAGCAGCAACCACTCTGGGGAGCAGTTCTTC	CASSNHSGEQFF
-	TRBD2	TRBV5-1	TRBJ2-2	TGCGCCAGCAGCTTACTAGCGGGAGGCACCGGGGAGCTGTTTTTT	CASSLLAGGTGELFF
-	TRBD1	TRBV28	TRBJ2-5	TGTGCCAGCAGTACGGACAGGGAAGAGACCCAGTACTTC	CASSTDREETQYF
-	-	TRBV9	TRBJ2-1	TGTGCCAGCAGCGTGGGACCGCCGTATGAGCAGTTCTTC	CASSVGPPYEQFF
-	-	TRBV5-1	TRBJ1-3	TGCGCCAGCAGCGATCAGGGACTGGGTGGAAACACCATATATTTT	CASSDQGLGGNTIYF
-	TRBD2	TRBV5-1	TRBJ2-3	TGCGCCAGCAGCTTGGGGTTGAGAGGGACTAGCGTTAATACGCAGTATTTT	CASSLGLRGTSVNTQYF
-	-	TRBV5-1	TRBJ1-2	TGCGCCAGCAGCTTGGTGGGAGTCGCGACCAGGGGCTACACCTTC	CASSLVGVATRGYTF
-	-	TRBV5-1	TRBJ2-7	TGCGCCAGCAGTCCACGGGGAATAGGCTCCTACGAGCAGTACTTC	CASSPRGIGSYEQYF
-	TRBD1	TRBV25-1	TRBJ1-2	TGTGCCAGCAGTGAAACCGGGACAGGGGGTTTGGGCTACACCTTC	CASSETGTGGLGYTF
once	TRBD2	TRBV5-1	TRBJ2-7	TGCGCCAGCAGCTTGGGACTAGCGGGAGGGTCCTATTCCTACGAGCAGTACTTC	CASSLGLAGGSYSYEQYF
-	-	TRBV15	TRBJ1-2	TGTGCCACCAGCAGAGTTGGGGGGAATGGCTACACCTTC	CATSRVGGNGYTF
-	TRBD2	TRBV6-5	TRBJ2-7	TGTGCCAGCTTGGGGGGGACCTACGAGCAGTACTTC	CASLGGTYEQYF
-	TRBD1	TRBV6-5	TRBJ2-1	TGTGCCAGCAGTCCGGACAGGGTAATGTATGAGCAGTTCTTC	CASSPDRVMYEQFF
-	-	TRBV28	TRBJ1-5	TGTGCCAGCAGTTTAAAACCCCTTCAGCCCCAGCATTTT	CASSLKPLQPQHF
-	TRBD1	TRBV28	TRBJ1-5	TGTGCCAGCAGTTACCCAGGGGGAGGACAGCCCCAGCATTTT	CASSYPGGGQPQHF
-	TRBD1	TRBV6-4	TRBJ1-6	TGTGCCACCCCCCGAGGGGACAGCTATAATTCACCCCTCCACTTT	CATPRGDSYNSPLHF
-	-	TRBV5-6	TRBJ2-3	TGTGCCAGCACCCACTCAAGAGGCAGGGCGAAGGGCACAGATACGCAGTATTTT	CASTHSRGRAKGTDTQYF
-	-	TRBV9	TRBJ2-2	TGTGCCAGCAGCCGCCTTGTCGGGGAGCTGTTTTTT	CASSRLVGELFF
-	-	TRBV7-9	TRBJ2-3	TGTGCCAGCAGCCCTAGTTCGGGGGAACGGACAGATACGCAGTATTTT	CASSPSSGERTDTQYF
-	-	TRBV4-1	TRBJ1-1	TGCGCCAGCAGCCGACGAGAGAACACTGAAGCTTTCTTT	CASSRRENTEAFF
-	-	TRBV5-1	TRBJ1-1	TGCGCCAGCAGCTTGAGGACAGCGGGTGAAGCTTTCTTT	CASSLRTAGEAFF
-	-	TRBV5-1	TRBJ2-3	TGCGCCAGCAGCTTGGAACAACCCACAGATACGCAGTATTTT	CASSLEQPTDTQYF
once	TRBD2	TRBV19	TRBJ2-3	TGTGCCAGTAGTATAACCCGGGGGGTCACAGATACGCAGTATTTT	CASSITRGVTDTQYF
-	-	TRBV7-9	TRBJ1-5	TGTGCCAGCAGCGCAGTGGGGGAGAGGCCCCAGCATTTT	CASSAVGERPQHF
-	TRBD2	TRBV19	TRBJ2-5	TGTGCCAGTAGTGCCTGGCTAGCGGGAGTAAGGGAGACCCAGTACTTC	CASSAWLAGVRETQYF
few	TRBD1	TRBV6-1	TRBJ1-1	TGTGCCAGCAGTGAAAGACAGGGTAACATGAACACTGAAGCTTTCTTT	CASSERQGNMNTEAFF